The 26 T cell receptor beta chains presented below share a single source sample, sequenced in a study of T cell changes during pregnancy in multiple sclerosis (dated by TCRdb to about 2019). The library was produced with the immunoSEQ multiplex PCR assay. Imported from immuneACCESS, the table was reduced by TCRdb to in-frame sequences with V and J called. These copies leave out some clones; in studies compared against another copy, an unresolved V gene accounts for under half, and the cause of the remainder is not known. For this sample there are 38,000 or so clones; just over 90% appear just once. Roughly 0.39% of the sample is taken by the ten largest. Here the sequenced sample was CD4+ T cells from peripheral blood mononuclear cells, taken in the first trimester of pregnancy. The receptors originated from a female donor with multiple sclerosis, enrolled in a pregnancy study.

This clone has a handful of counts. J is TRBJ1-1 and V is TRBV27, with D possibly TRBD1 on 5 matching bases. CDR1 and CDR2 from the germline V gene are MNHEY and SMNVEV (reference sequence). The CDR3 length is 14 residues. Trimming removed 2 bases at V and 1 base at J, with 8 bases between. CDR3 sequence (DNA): TGTGCCAGCAGTTTACAAGGACAGAACACTGAAGCTTTCTTT. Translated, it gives CASSLQGQNTEAFF.

CDR3 in DNA: TGTGCCAGCTCACCAGAGGAGGTTTACGAGCAGTACTTC. Its protein product is CASSPEEVYEQYF. V is TRBV18 and J is TRBJ2-7, with D perhaps matching TRBD2 (5 bases). CDR3 length equals 13 residues. V was trimmed by 2 bases and J by 4 bases, leaving 9 bases between them. The germline V gene has CDR1 KGHSH and CDR2 LQKENI.

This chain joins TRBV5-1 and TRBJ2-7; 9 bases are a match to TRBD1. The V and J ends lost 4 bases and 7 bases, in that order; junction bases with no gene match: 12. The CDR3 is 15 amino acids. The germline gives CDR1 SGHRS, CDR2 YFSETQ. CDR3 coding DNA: TGCGCCAGCAGCACGGAGGGACAGGGATCGAGAGAGCAGTACTTC. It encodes CASSTEGQGSREQYF.

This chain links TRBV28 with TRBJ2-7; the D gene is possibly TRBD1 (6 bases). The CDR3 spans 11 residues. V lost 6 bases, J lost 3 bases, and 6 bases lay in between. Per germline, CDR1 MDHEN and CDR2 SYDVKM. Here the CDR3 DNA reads TGTGCCAGCAGAGGGGGCTACGAGCAGTACTTC. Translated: CASRGGYEQYF.

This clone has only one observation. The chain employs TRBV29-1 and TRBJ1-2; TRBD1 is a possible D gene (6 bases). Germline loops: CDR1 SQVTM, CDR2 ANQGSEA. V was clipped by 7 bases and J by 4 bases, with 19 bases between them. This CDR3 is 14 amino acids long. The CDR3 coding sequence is TGCAGCGCCCGACAGGTTGGGGGGGGCTATGGCTACACCTTC. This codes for CSARQVGGGYGYTF.

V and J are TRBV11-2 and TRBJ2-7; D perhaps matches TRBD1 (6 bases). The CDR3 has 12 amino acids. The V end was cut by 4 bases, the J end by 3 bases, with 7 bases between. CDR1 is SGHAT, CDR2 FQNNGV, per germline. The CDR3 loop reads CASSYRVYEQYF. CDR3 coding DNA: TGTGCCAGCAGCTACAGGGTCTACGAGCAGTACTTC.

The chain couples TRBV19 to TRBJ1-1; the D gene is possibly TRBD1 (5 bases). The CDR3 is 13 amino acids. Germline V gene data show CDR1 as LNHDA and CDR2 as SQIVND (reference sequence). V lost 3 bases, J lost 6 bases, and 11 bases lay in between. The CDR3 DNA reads TGTGCCAGTAGTATTCAGGGATTTTCTGAAGCTTTCTTT. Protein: CASSIQGFSEAFF.

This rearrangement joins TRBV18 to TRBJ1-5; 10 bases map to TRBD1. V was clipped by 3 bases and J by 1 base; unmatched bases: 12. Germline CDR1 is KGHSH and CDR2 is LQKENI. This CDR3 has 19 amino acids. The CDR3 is CASSPRGDRGGRSNQPQHF. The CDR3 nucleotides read TGTGCCAGCTCACCCCGCGGGGACAGGGGAGGACGGAGCAATCAGCCCCAGCATTTT.

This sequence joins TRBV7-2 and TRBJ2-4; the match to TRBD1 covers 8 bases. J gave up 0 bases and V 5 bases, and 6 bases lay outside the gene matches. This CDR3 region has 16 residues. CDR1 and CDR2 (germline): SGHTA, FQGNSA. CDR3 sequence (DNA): TGTGCCAGCAGCCCAGGACAGGGAAGAGCCAAAAACATTCAGTACTTC. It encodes CASSPGQGRAKNIQYF. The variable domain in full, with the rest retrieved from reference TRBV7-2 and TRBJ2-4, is GAGVSQSPSNKVTEKGKDVELRCDPISGHTALYWYRQSLGQGLEFLIYFQGNSAPDKSGLPSDRFSAERTGGSVSTLTIQRTQQEDSAVYLCASSPGQGRAKNIQYFGAGTRLSVL.

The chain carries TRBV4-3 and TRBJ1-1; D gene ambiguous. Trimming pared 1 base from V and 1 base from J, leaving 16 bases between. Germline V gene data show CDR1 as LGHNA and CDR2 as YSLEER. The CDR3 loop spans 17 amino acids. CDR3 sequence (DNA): TGCGCCAGCAGCCAAGGAAAATCCCGGGGAGGGAACACTGAAGCTTTCTTT. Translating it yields CASSQGKSRGGNTEAFF.

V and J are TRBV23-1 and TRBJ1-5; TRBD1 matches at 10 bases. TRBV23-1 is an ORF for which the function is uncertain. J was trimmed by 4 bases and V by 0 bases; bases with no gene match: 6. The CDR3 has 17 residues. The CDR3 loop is CASSQSWDRGKNQPQHF. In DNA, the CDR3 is TGCGCCAGCAGTCAATCGTGGGACAGGGGTAAGAATCAGCCCCAGCATTTT.

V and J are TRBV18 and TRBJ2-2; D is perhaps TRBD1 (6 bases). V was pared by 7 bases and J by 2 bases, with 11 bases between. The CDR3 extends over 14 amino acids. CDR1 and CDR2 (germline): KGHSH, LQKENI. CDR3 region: CASYRTDNTGELFF. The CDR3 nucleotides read TGTGCCAGCTACCGGACAGACAACACCGGGGAGCTGTTTTTT.

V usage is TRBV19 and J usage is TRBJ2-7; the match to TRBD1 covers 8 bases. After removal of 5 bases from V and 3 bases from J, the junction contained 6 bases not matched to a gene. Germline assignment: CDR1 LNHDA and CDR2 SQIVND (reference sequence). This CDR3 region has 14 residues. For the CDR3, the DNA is TGTGCCAGTAGTGATTCAGGGGGCAGCTACGAGCAGTACTTC. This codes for CASSDSGGSYEQYF.

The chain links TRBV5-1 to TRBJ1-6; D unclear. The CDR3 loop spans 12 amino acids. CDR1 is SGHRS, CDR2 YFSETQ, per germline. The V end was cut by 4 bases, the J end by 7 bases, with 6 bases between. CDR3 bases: TGCGCCAGCAGCCTTGAGAATTCACCCCTCCACTTT. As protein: CASSLENSPLHF.

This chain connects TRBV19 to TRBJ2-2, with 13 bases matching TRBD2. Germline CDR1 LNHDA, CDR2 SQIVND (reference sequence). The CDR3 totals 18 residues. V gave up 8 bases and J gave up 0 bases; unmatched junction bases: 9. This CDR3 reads CASRPGTSGITNTGELFF. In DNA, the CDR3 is TGTGCCAGTCGCCCCGGGACTAGCGGGATTACGAACACCGGGGAGCTGTTTTTT.

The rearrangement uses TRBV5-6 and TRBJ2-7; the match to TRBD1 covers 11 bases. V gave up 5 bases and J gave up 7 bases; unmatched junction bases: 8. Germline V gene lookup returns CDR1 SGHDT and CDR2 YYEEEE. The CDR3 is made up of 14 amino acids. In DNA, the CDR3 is TGTGCCAGCAGTTACGGACAGGGGGCGCGGGAGCAGTACTTC. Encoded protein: CASSYGQGAREQYF.

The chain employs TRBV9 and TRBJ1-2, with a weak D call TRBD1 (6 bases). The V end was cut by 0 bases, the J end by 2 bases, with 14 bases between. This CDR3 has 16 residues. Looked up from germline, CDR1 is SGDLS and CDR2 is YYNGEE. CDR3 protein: CASSVAAGGLNYGYTF. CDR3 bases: TGTGCCAGCAGCGTAGCCGCGGGGGGGCTAAACTATGGCTACACCTTC.

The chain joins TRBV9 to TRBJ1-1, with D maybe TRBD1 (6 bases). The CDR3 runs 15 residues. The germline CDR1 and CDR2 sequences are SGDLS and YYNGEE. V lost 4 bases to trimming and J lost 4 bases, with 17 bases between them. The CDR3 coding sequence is TGTGCCAGCAGCCCCAAGGGGGTGGACGGCACTGAAGCTTTCTTT. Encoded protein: CASSPKGVDGTEAFF.

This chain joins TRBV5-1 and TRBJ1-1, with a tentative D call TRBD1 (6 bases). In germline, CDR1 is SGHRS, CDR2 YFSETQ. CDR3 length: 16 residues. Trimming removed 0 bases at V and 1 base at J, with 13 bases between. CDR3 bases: TGCGCCAGCAGCTTGGTCACAGGGCCTAGGAACACTGAAGCTTTCTTT. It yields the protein CASSLVTGPRNTEAFF.

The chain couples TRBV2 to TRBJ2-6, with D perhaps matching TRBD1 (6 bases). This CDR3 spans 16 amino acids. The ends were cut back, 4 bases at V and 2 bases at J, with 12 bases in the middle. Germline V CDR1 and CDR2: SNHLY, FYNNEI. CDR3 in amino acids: CASSGAGVTGANVLTF. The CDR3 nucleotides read TGTGCCAGCAGTGGGGCAGGGGTTACTGGGGCCAACGTCCTGACTTTC.

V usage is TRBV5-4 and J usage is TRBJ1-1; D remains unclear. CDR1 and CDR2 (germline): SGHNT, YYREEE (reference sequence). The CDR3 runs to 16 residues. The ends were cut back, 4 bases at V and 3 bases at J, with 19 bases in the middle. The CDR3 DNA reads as TGTGCCAGCAGCCACCTCTCAGGAAGGGAGGACACTGAAGCTTTCTTT. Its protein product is CASSHLSGREDTEAFF.

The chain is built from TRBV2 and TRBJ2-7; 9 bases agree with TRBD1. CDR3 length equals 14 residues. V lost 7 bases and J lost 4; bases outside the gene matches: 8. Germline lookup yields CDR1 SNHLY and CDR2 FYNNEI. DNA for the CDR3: TGTGCCAGCATCCCGGACAGGGGAGTTTACGAGCAGTACTTC. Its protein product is CASIPDRGVYEQYF.

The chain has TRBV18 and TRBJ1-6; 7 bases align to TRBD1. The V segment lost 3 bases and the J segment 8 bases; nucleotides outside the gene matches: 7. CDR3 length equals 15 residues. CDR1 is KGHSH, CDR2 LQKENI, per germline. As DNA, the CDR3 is TGTGCCAGCTCACCCCACAGGGGCTCGGATTCACCCCTCCACTTT. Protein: CASSPHRGSDSPLHF.

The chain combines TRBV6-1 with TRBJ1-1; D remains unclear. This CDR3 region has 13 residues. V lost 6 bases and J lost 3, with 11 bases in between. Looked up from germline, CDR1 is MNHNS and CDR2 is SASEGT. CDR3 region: CASSRVWDTEAFF. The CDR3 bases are TGTGCCAGCAGCCGGGTTTGGGACACTGAAGCTTTCTTT.

CDR3 DNA sequence: TGTGCCAGCAGCTTAACATCCCGGAATTCACCCCTCCACTTT. Amino acid sequence: CASSLTSRNSPLHF. The rearrangement uses TRBV7-3 and TRBJ1-6; D remains ambiguous. Germline loops: CDR1 SGHTA, CDR2 FQGTGA. This CDR3 has 14 residues. V lost 0 bases, J lost 7 bases, and 7 bases lay in between.

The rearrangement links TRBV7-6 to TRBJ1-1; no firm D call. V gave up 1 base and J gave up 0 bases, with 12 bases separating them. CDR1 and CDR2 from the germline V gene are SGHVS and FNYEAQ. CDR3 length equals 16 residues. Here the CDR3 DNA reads TGTGCCAGCAGCTTAGTTTTAGCGGGCATGAACACTGAAGCTTTCTTT. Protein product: CASSLVLAGMNTEAFF.